Following are 14 T cell receptor beta chains from one sample sequenced in a study of T cells in Graves' hyperthyroidism and ophthalmopathy. RNA transcripts gave rise to amplified TCR beta CDR3 regions. A set of HTBI primers served as the primers for a first-round RT-PCR of the TCR CDR3. MiXCR was run by TCRdb on the multiplex PCR reads, yielding one entry per CDR3 protein. Among 550,000 to 700,000 distinct CDR3 sequences listed, about 45% were seen once. Material for sequencing was peripheral blood or thyroid tissue (not recorded which). These receptors were taken from an adult woman with Graves' disease, either hyperthyroidism or ophthalmopathy (not recorded which).

In this sample, this clonotype turned up once. V is TRBV11-2 and J is TRBJ1-4, with D uncertain. The V end lost 0 bases, the J end lost 2 bases, and 7 bases lay between the germline ends. Germline assignment: CDR1 SGHAT and CDR2 FQNNGV. This CDR3 spans 15 amino acids. In nucleotides, the CDR3 is TGTGCCAGCAGCTTAGATATCCGGACTAATGAAAAACTGTTTTTT. This translates into CASSLDIRTNEKLFF.

This clonotype showed up many times. The V and J genes are TRBV5-4 and TRBJ2-5; 8 bases agree with TRBD2. Losses at the gene ends were 6 bases for V and 3 bases for J; bases not matched to a gene: 7. The CDR3 extends over 14 amino acids. Germline V CDR1 and CDR2: SGHNT, YYREEE (reference sequence). The CDR3 DNA follows: TGTGCCAGCACTCCCCGGGGGGGGGAAGAGACCCAGTACTTC. This encodes CASTPRGGEETQYF.

In its sample, this clonotype was seen many times. The rearrangement links TRBV20-1 to TRBJ2-5; TRBD2 agrees at 15 bases. With 6 bases clipped from V and 5 bases from J, the junction kept 1 base outside the gene matches. The CDR3 length is 13 residues. The V gene's germline CDR1 is DFQATT and CDR2 SNEGSKA (reference sequence). CDR3 DNA: TGCAGTGCAGGGACTAGCGGGAGGGAGACCCAGTACTTC. Its translation is CSAGTSGRETQYF.

The V call is TRBV12-3 or TRBV12-4, the J call TRBJ1-5, with TRBD1 as a possible D gene (5 bases). This CDR3 has 14 residues. Trimming took 3 bases from V and 7 from J, leaving 13 bases between them. The CDR3 sequence: CASSFPGFGQPQHF. In nucleotides, the CDR3 is TGTGCCAGCAGTTTCCCAGGGTTCGGCCAGCCCCAGCATTTT.

As regards this clonotype: A much larger clone is a single base away; this may be a read error. Written as DNA, the CDR3 is TGTGTCAGCAGTCAAATGAGGGAGGGGGAGCAGTACTTC. The encoded protein is CVSSQMREGEQYF. The chain recombines TRBV7-3 with TRBJ2-7, with 7 nucleotides matching TRBD2. The CDR3 spans 13 residues. Germline V gene sequence: CDR1 SGHTA, CDR2 FQGTGA.

The chain is built from TRBV11-2 and TRBJ1-2; no definite D call. Trimming shortened V by 5 bases and J by 3 bases, and 19 bases separated the two germline ends. This CDR3 is 16 amino acids long. Germline CDR1 reads SGHAT; CDR2 reads FQNNGV. CDR3 DNA: TGTGCCAGCAGCCCAATCCGGGAGGGAACATACTATGGCTACACCTTC. This sequence encodes CASSPIREGTYYGYTF.

This clonotype was detected once. The DNA is left out, because the CDR3 cannot be placed on it with certainty; the CDR3 is given as TCRdb lists it. The rearrangement links TRBV25-1 to TRBJ2-7. The CDR3 has 16 residues if both end residues are counted. Germline CDR1 reads MGHDK; CDR2 reads SYGVNS. CDR3 protein: CACSARASGSSYEQYF.

J is TRBJ2-7 and V is TRBV20-1; TRBD1 matches at 7 bases. Germline CDR1 and CDR2: DFQATT and SNEGSKA (reference sequence). The CDR3 runs 13 residues. Trimming removed 5 bases from V and 2 bases from J; junction bases left unmatched: 6. CDR3 sequence: CSARGQAAYEQYF. CDR3 coding DNA: TGCAGTGCTCGTGGACAGGCGGCCTACGAGCAGTACTTC.

This clonotype showed up many times. The gene calls are TRBV7-9 and TRBJ1-3; D gene unclear. V lost 6 bases and J 4 bases, leaving 13 bases between the germline ends. This CDR3 region has 14 residues. Germline V lookup: CDR1 SEHNR, CDR2 FQNEAQ (reference sequence). CDR3 region: CASSKSPRGNTIYF. The CDR3 nucleotides are TGTGCCAGCAGTAAATCCCCGCGGGGAAACACCATATATTTT.

Points on this clonotype: This may be a read error, as it is one base from a much larger clone. The rearrangement uses TRBV13 and TRBJ1-6; no clear D gene. The CDR3 is 16 amino acids. CDR1 is PRHDT and CDR2 is FYEKMQ in the germline V gene (reference sequence). The CDR3 is CASKNAGSSYNPPLHF. The DNA of the CDR3 is TGTGCCAGCAAGAATGCGGGGAGCTCCTATAATCCACCCCTCCACTTT.

This clonotype was observed at least ten times. The rearrangement joins TRBV7-9 to TRBJ2-7; 9 bases are a match to TRBD1. The CDR3 totals 15 residues. Germline trimming cut 3 bases from V and 5 bases from J; bases unmatched to any gene: 8. Germline-derived CDR1 and CDR2 are SEHNR and FQNEAQ (reference sequence). This CDR3 is CASSLAGQGPHEQYF. Here the CDR3 DNA reads TGTGCCAGCAGCTTGGCTGGACAGGGGCCTCACGAGCAGTACTTC.

The chain joins TRBV19 to TRBJ1-6; perhaps TRBD1 as D (5 bases). Germline V gene lookup returns CDR1 LNHDA and CDR2 SQIVND (reference sequence). This CDR3 has 12 amino acids. With 7 bases removed from V and 9 bases from J, the gap between germline ends came to 10 bases. The CDR3 sequence is CASTGAASPLHF. The CDR3 DNA sequence: TGTGCCAGTACTGGGGCGGCTTCACCCCTCCACTTT. Drawing the rest from reference TRBV19 and TRBJ1-6, the complete variable domain is DGGITQSPKYLFRKEGQNVTLSCEQNLNHDAMYWYRQDPGQGLRLIYYSQIVNDFQKGDIAEGYSVSREKKESFPLTVTSAQKNPTAFYLCASTGAASPLHFGNGTRLTVT.

This clonotype was counted a few times. The chain links TRBV10-3 to TRBJ2-2; the D gene could be TRBD1 or TRBD2 (5 bases each). CDR3 length: 15 amino acids. Germline loops: CDR1 ENHRY, CDR2 SYGVKD. V was clipped by 2 bases and J by 2 bases, with 9 bases between them. CDR3 protein: CAISEEGRNTGELFF. In DNA, the CDR3 is TGTGCCATCAGTGAGGAGGGGAGAAACACCGGGGAGCTGTTTTTT.

This clonotype was counted ten times or more. This chain joins TRBV5-1 and TRBJ2-2; unclear D gene. The CDR3 is 15 residues long. The V gene lost 1 base and the J gene lost 4 bases, with 11 bases spanning the gap. Germline CDR1 is SGHRS and CDR2 is YFSETQ. CDR3 sequence reads: CASSLLARGTGELFF. Written as DNA, the CDR3 is TGCGCCAGCAGCTTGTTGGCTAGAGGCACCGGGGAGCTGTTTTTT. The full variable domain, its missing parts supplied by reference TRBV5-1 and TRBJ2-2, is KAGVTQTPRYLIKTRGQQVTLSCSPISGHRSVSWYQQTPGQGLQFLFEYFSETQRNKGNFPGRFSGRQFSNSRSEMNVSTLELGDSALYLCASSLLARGTGELFFGEGSRLTVL.